This TCR beta chain was recorded in a study of blood T cell repertoires in COVID-19. As originally analysed: Nucleated cell counts were estimated from reference gene primer amplification. Some clones are missing from TCRdb's copy, which holds only in-frame ones; the method was immunoSEQ multiplex PCR. V and J calls and clone size are as listed in that table; D and trimming were resolved from the DNA. The sample includes around 230,000 clones, 88% of them seen just once. V dropped 4 bases and J dropped 1; count of bases not matched to a gene: 3. The germline CDR1 and CDR2 sequences are SGDLS and YYNGEE. This CDR3 spans 16 amino acids.

The sample was PBMCs or T cells enriched from blood (not recorded which). This rearrangement joins TRBV9 to TRBJ2-3; 13 bases line up with TRBD2. This TCR derives from a woman in her 30s who had recovered from COVID-19. The CDR3: CASSYTSGGGTDTQYF. CDR3 DNA sequence: TGTGCCAGCAGCTATACTAGCGGGGGGGGCACAGATACGCAGTATTTT. Using reference TRBV9 and TRBJ2-3 for the parts outside the CDR3, the full variable domain is DSGVTQTPKHLITATGQRVTLRCSPRSGDLSVYWYQQSLDQGLQFLIQYYNGEERAKGNILERFSAQQFPDLHSELNLSSLELGDSALYFCASSYTSGGGTDTQYFGPGTRLTVL.